The sequence of this TCR beta chain was determined in a study of siplizumab effects on memory and regulatory T cells. Notes on the study in general: With siplizumab, cumulative frequency of CD4+ memory-derived alloreactive sequences dropped significantly. The authors mapped only a minor fraction of alloreactive clones to unstimulated subsets.

TCRdb keeps only in-frame clones here, not all; method: immunoSEQ multiplex PCR. The sample yields tens of thousands of clones, 93% seen once. Remarks on this clone: The antigen is undetermined.

Trimming removed 0 bases at V and 5 bases at J, with 10 bases between. CDR1 SGHDN and CDR2 FVKESK come from the germline V gene. This CDR3 is built from 14 residues. This TCR came from a human donor in good health. The sequenced sample consisted of CD8+ T cells sorted from blood. The V call is TRBV14, the J call TRBJ1-1; D is unresolved. The CDR3 sequence: CASSQDSLWTEAFF. In DNA, the CDR3 is TGTGCCAGCAGCCAAGATAGTCTCTGGACTGAAGCTTTCTTT.